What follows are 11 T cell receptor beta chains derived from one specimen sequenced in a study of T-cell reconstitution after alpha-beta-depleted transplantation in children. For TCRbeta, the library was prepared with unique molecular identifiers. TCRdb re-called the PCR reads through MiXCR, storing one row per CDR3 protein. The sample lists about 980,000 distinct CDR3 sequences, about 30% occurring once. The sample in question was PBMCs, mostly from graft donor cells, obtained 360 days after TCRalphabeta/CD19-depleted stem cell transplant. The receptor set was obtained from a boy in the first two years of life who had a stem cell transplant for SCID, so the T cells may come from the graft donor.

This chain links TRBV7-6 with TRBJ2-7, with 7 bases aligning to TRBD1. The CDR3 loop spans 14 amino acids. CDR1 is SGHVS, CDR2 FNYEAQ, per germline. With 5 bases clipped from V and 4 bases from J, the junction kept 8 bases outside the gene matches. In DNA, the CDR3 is TGTGCCAGCAGCGCCGGGACAGCACTATACGAGCAGTACTTC. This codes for CASSAGTALYEQYF.

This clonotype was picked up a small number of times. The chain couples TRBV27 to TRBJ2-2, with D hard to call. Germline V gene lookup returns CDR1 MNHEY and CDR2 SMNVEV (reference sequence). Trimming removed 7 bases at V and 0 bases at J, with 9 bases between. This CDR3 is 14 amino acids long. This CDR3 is CASTYGSNTGELFF. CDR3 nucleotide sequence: TGTGCCAGCACATACGGATCGAACACCGGGGAGCTGTTTTTT.

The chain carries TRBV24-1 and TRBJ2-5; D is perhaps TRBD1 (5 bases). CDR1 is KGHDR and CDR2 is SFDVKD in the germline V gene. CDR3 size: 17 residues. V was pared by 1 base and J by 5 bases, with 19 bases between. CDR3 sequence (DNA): TGTGCCACCAGTGATTTCGGTAAACAGGAAAAGTGGGAGACCCAGTACTTC. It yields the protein CATSDFGKQEKWETQYF.

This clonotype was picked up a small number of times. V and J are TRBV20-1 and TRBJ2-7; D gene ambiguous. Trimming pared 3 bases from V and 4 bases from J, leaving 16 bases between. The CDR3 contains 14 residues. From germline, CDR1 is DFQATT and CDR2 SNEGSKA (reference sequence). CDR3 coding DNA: TGCAGTGCTAGTATAGGGCATCGCTCGTACGAGCAGTACTTC. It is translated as CSASIGHRSYEQYF.

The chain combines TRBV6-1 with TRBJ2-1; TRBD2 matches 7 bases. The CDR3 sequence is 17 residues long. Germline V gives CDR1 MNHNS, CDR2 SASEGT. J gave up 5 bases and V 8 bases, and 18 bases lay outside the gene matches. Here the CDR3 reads CASGKEPSGRAHNEQFF. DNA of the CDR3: TGTGCCAGCGGAAAAGAACCTAGCGGACGGGCACACAATGAGCAGTTCTTC.

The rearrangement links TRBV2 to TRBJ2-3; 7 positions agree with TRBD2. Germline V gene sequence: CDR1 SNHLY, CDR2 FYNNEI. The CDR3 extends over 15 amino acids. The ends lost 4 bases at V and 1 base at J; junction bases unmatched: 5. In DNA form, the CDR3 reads TGTGCCAGCAGTGCGGAGAGCGGGGGCACAGATACGCAGTATTTT. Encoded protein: CASSAESGGTDTQYF.

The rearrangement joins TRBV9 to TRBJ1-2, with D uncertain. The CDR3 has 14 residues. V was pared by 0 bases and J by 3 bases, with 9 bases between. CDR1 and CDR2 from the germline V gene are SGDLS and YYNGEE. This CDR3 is CASSVGPAHYGYTF. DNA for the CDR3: TGTGCCAGCAGCGTAGGGCCGGCGCACTATGGCTACACCTTC.

The CDR3 is CSARRDLTDGYF. As DNA, the CDR3 is TGCAGTGCTAGGCGCGACTTGACCGACGGGTACTTC. The J gene is TRBJ2-7, the V gene TRBV20-1; unclear D gene. Trimming cost V 3 bases and J 12 bases, with 18 bases left between them. The CDR3 spans 12 residues. Germline CDR1 and CDR2: DFQATT and SNEGSKA (reference sequence).

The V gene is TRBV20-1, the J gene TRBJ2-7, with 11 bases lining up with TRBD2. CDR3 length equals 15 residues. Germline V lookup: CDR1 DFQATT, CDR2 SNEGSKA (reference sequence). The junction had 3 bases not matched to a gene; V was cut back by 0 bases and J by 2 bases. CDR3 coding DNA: TGCAGTGCTAGAGATAGTAGCGGGGGGGCCTACGAGCAGTACTTC. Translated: CSARDSSGGAYEQYF.

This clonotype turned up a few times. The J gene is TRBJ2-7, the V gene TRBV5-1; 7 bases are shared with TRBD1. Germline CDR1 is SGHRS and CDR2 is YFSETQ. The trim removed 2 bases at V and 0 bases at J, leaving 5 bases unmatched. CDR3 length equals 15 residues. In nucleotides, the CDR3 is TGCGCCAGCAGCTTTACGGGACAGAGCTCCTACGAGCAGTACTTC. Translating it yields CASSFTGQSSYEQYF.

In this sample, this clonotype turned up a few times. This CDR3 is CSAVDENIQYF. CDR3 nucleotides: TGCAGTGCTGTCGATGAAAACATTCAGTACTTC. The chain combines TRBV20-1 with TRBJ2-4; D ambiguous. The CDR3 spans 11 residues. Germline CDR1 and CDR2: DFQATT and SNEGSKA (reference sequence). V gave up 5 bases and J gave up 5 bases, with 7 bases separating them.